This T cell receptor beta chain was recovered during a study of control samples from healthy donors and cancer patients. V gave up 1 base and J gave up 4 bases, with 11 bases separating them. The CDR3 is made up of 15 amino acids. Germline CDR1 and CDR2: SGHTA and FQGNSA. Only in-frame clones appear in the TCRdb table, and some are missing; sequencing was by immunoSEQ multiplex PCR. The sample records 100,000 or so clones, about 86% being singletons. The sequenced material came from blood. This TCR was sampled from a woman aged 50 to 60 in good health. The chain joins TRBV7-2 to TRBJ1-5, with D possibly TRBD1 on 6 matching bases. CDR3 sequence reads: CASSLGGGGNQPQHF. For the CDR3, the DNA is TGTGCCAGCAGCTTAGGAGGGGGTGGTAATCAGCCCCAGCATTTT.